Shown below are 12 T cell receptor beta chains from a single sample sequenced in a study of T-cell memory formation after mild COVID-19. TCRdb analysed the 5' RACE reads with MiXCR anew, one entry per CDR3 protein. The sample consists of about 560,000 distinct CDR3 sequences, about a fifth of them appearing once. The sample comprised PBMCs or a T cell subset sorted from them (not recorded which). Receptors were obtained from an adult woman who had mild COVID-19 (a few samples of this study predate the infection). Cell type and time point are not known.

The J gene is TRBJ1-5, the V gene TRBV7-2; D is undetermined. The ends were cut back, 2 bases at V and 9 bases at J, with 5 bases in the middle. Germline lookup yields CDR1 SGHTA and CDR2 FQGNSA. This CDR3 spans 11 amino acids. DNA of the CDR3: TGTGCCAGCAGCTTACGAGTGCCCCAGCATTTT. Protein sequence: CASSLRVPQHF. The full variable domain, rest sourced from reference TRBV7-2 and TRBJ1-5, is GAGVSQSPSNKVTEKGKDVELRCDPISGHTALYWYRQSLGQGLEFLIYFQGNSAPDKSGLPSDRFSAERTGGSVSTLTIQRTQQEDSAVYLCASSLRVPQHFGDGTRLSIL.

The chain recombines TRBV29-1 with TRBJ1-4; TRBD1 matches at 7 bases. The CDR3 loop spans 14 amino acids. With V trimmed by 4 bases and J by 2 bases, 4 bases remained unmatched. The germline gives CDR1 SQVTM, CDR2 ANQGSEA. CDR3 region: CSVVPGQTNEKLFF. In DNA, the CDR3 is TGCAGCGTTGTGCCGGGACAGACTAATGAAAAACTGTTTTTT.

This clonotype appeared a few times. The V and J genes are TRBV7-2 and TRBJ2-5, with D unresolved. Germline V gene lookup returns CDR1 SGHTA and CDR2 FQGNSA. This CDR3 is 14 amino acids long. V dropped 5 bases and J dropped 7 bases, with 17 bases sitting between them. The CDR3 is CASSKRTVNGTQYF. Here the CDR3 DNA reads TGTGCCAGCAGCAAAAGAACGGTTAATGGGACCCAGTACTTC. Variable domain in full (rest from reference TRBV7-2 and TRBJ2-5): GAGVSQSPSNKVTEKGKDVELRCDPISGHTALYWYRQSLGQGLEFLIYFQGNSAPDKSGLPSDRFSAERTGGSVSTLTIQRTQQEDSAVYLCASSKRTVNGTQYFGPGTRLLVL.

This sequence joins TRBV6-5 and TRBJ2-3; 9 positions match TRBD2. The ends lost 2 bases at V and 6 bases at J; junction bases unmatched: 9. This CDR3 region has 16 residues. In germline, CDR1 is MNHEY, CDR2 SVGAGI. CDR3 in DNA: TGTGCCAGCAGTTACATGACTAGCGGACCCCCGGATACGCAGTATTTT. This codes for CASSYMTSGPPDTQYF.

V usage is TRBV7-3 and J usage is TRBJ1-1, with 7 bases that match TRBD1. This CDR3 contains 17 residues. Germline V gives CDR1 SGHTA, CDR2 FQGTGA. V shed 3 bases and J 1 base; nucleotides not matched to a gene: 11. CDR3 residues: CASSFTSASGGNTEAFF. The CDR3 DNA reads TGTGCCAGCAGCTTTACCTCCGCCTCAGGGGGGAACACTGAAGCTTTCTTT.

This sequence joins TRBV6-5 and TRBJ2-5, with unresolved D. The CDR3 has 13 amino acids. Germline values: CDR1 MNHEY, CDR2 SVGAGI. The V gene lost 4 bases and the J gene lost 1 base, with 7 bases spanning the gap. In DNA form, the CDR3 reads TGTGCCAGCAGTTCCCCCGGCCAAGAGACCCAGTACTTC. It translates to CASSSPGQETQYF.

This chain links TRBV11-1 with TRBJ1-1; D is undetermined. There are 13 residues in the CDR3. Germline assignment: CDR1 SGHAT and CDR2 FQDESV (reference sequence). The ends were cut back, 8 bases at V and 4 bases at J, with 14 bases in the middle. The CDR3 spells CASSAPSVTEAFF. The CDR3 coding sequence is TGTGCCAGCTCCGCCCCATCTGTCACTGAAGCTTTCTTT.

The chain has TRBV9 and TRBJ2-2, with 7 bases matching TRBD2. The CDR3 is 15 amino acids. V shed 4 bases and J 4 bases; nucleotides not matched to a gene: 7. Per germline, CDR1 SGDLS and CDR2 YYNGEE. For the CDR3, the DNA is TGTGCCAGCAGCCCCTCGCCGGGGGGCACCGGGGAGCTGTTTTTT. Protein: CASSPSPGGTGELFF.

This clonotype has just a few counts. CDR3 residues: CASSLFGQGDNQPQHF. The CDR3 DNA follows: TGTGCCAGCAGTTTATTCGGACAGGGGGATAATCAGCCCCAGCATTTT. The gene calls are TRBV12-3 or TRBV12-4 and TRBJ1-5; TRBD1 matches at 10 bases. The J segment lost 4 bases and the V segment lost 2 bases, leaving 5 bases of the junction unmatched. CDR3 length: 16 residues.

The CDR3 DNA follows: TGTGCCAGCTCATTAGCGGGAGGGGGTAACAGTGAGCAGTTCTTC. Translating it yields CASSLAGGGNSEQFF. The chain carries TRBV7-3 and TRBJ2-1; 11 bases align to TRBD2. Germline V gene data show CDR1 as SGHTA and CDR2 as FQGTGA. The CDR3 spans 15 residues. V shed 8 bases and J 9 bases; nucleotides not matched to a gene: 12.

CDR3 nucleotides: TGTGCCAGCAGTTACGTCAATGGCTACACCTTC. This encodes CASSYVNGYTF. The rearrangement joins TRBV6-2 or TRBV6-3 to TRBJ1-2; unclear D gene. V was cut by 2 bases and J by 6 bases, with 4 bases left in between. This CDR3 is built from 11 residues. Germline values: CDR1 MNHEY, CDR2 SVGEGT.

The rearrangement links TRBV9 to TRBJ1-1; possibly TRBD1 for D (6 bases). The V gene's germline CDR1 is SGDLS and CDR2 YYNGEE. V was shortened by 0 bases and J by 5 bases, with 11 bases between the two germline ends. The CDR3 has 14 amino acids. For the CDR3, the DNA is TGTGCCAGCAGCGTAGATACAGGGACAACTGAAGCTTTCTTT. Amino acid sequence: CASSVDTGTTEAFF.